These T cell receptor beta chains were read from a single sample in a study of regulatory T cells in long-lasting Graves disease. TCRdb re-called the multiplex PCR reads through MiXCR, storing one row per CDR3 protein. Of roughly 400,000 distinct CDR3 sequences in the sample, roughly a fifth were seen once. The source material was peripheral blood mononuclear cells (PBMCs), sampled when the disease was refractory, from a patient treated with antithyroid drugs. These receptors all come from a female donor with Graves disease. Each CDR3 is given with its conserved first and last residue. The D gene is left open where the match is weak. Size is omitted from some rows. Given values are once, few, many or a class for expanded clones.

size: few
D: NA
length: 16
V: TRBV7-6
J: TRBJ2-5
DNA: TGTGCCAACAGCTTAAGGCCCTCCTTCAGTCAAGAGACCCAGTACTTC
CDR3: CANSLRPSFSQETQYF

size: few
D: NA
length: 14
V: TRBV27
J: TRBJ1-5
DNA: TGTGCCAGTCCAAGGCGTGGGGGCAATCAGCCCCAGCATTTT
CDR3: CASPRRGGNQPQHF

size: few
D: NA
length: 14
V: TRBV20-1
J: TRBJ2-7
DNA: TGCAGTGCTAGGGACAGCGGGACGTACTACGAGCAGTACTTC
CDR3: CSARDSGTYYEQYF

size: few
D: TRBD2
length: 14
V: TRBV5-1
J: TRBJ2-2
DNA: TGCGCCAGCACTCCTAGCGGGGGCACCGGGGAGCTGTTTTTT
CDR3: CASTPSGGTGELFF

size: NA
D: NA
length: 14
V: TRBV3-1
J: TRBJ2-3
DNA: TGTGCCAGCAGCCCCCTCGGGAGTGATGATACGCAGTATTTT
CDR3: CASSPLGSDDTQYF

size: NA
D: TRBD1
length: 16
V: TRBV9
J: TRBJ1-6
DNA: TGTGCCAGCAGCGCAAAATCAGGGGGGCCAAATTCACCCCTCCACTTT
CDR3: CASSAKSGGPNSPLHF

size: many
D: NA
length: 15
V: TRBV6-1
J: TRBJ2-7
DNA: TGTGCCAGCAGTGAACTGCAGGGGCGCTCCTACGAGCAGTACTTC
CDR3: CASSELQGRSYEQYF

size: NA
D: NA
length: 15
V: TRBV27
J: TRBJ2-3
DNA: TGTGCCAGCAGTTTTGGGGTGTTTGGCACAGATACGCAGTATTTT
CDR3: CASSFGVFGTDTQYF

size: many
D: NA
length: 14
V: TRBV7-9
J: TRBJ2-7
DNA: TGTGCCAGCAGCTTCGGGGGAGTCGGCTACGAGCAGTACTTC
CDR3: CASSFGGVGYEQYF

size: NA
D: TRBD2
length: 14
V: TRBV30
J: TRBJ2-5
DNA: TGTGCCTGGAGTGGAGACGGGAGGGGAGAGACCCAGTACTTC
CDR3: CAWSGDGRGETQYF

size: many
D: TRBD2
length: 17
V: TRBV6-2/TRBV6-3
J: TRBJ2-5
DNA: TGTGCCAGCAGTTACTTTCGAGCGGGAGGGCCTAAGGAGACCCAGTACTTC
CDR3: CASSYFRAGGPKETQYF

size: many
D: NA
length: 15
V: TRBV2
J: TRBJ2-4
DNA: TGTGCCAGCAGTGAGGGGGAAGGGTCCAAAAACATTCAGTACTTC
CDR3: CASSEGEGSKNIQYF

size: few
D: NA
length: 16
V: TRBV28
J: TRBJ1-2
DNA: TGTGCCAGCGTAACCTTAGACGGCTTTAATGCCTATGGCTACACCTTC
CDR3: CASVTLDGFNAYGYTF

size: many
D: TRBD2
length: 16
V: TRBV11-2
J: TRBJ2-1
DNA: TGTGCCAGCAGCTTACCGGGACTAGCGGGAGACTATGAGCAGTTCTTC
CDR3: CASSLPGLAGDYEQFF

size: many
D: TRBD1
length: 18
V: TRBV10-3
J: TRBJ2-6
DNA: TGTGCCATCAGTGAGAGGGGGACAGGGTCGTCTGGGGCCAACGTCCTGACTTTC
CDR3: CAISERGTGSSGANVLTF

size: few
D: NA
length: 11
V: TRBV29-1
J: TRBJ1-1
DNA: TGCAGCGCTGAAAGCGGCAGCGGGGCTTTCTTT
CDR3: CSAESGSGAFF

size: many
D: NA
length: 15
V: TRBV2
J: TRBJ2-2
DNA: TGTGCCAGCAGTGAAGCGGCTCGAAGCACCGGGGAGCTGTTTTTT
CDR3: CASSEAARSTGELFF

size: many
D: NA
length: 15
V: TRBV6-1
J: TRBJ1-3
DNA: TGTGCCAGCAGTCAACAAGGACTCTGGGGAAACACCATATATTTT
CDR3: CASSQQGLWGNTIYF

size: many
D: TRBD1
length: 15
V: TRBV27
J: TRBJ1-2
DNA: TGTGCCAGCAGTCCCCGACAGGGTGGGAACTATGGCTACACCTTC
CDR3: CASSPRQGGNYGYTF

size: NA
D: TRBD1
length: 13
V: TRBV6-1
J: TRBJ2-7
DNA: TGTGCCAGCAGGGTAGACAGGGGCCACGAGCAGTACTTC
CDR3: CASRVDRGHEQYF

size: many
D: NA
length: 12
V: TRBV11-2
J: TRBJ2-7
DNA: TGTGCCAGCAGCATGACGTTGTACGAGCAGTACTTC
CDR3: CASSMTLYEQYF

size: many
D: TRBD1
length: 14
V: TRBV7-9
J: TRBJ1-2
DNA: TGTGCCAGCAGCTTAGTAGGGACAGACCGTGGCTACACCTTC
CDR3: CASSLVGTDRGYTF

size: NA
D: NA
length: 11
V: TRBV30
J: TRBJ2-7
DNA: TGTGCATTGGCCGTAGGCTACGAGCAGTACTTC
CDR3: CALAVGYEQYF

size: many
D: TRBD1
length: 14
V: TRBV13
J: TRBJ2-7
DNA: TGTGCCAGCAGCTCCCGGGACAGGGGTTACGAGCAGTACTTC
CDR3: CASSSRDRGYEQYF

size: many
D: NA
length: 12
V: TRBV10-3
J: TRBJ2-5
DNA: TGTGCCATCAGTGACAGGGAAGAGACCCAGTACTTC
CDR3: CAISDREETQYF

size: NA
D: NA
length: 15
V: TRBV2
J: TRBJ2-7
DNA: TGTGCCAGCAGTGAGGGGGTAGCGGAGACCTACGAGCAGTACTTC
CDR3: CASSEGVAETYEQYF